The subject of this entry is one T cell receptor (beta chain). Its target is not known. This sample stems from a study of cytomegalovirus exposure and HLA in healthy donors. V gave up 4 bases and J gave up 1 base; unmatched junction bases: 7. The CDR3 contains 15 residues. Germline V gene sequence: CDR1 SGHDT, CDR2 YYEEEE. Points from the study as a whole: Researchers reportedly found TCR beta sequences accurately predicted most subjects' HLA-A and HLA-B alleles. Accounts indicate the classifier identified cytomegalovirus status with strong specificity and sensitivity.

Use of 60 Vbeta and 13 Jbeta primers characterized the PCR. Data came from immunoSEQ multiplex PCR; TCRdb stores just in-frame clones and leaves some out. The sample gives fewer than 150,000 clones, 82% of which show up once; around 2.7% is in the top ten. The sequencing sample was made of PBMCs. The receptor's source is a woman aged 18-30 years in good health and CMV-seronegative. The chain carries TRBV5-6 and TRBJ1-1; 7 nucleotides line up with TRBD1. CDR3 coding DNA: TGTGCCAGCAGCATACAGACAGGGACGAACACTGAAGCTTTCTTT. Translation: CASSIQTGTNTEAFF. The variable domain in full, completed from reference TRBV5-6 and TRBJ1-1, reads DAGVTQSPTHLIKTRGQQVTLRCSPKSGHDTVSWYQQALGQGPQFIFQYYEEEERQRGNFPDRFSGHQFPNYSSELNVNALLLGDSALYLCASSIQTGTNTEAFFGQGTRLTVV.